This TCR beta chain stems from a study of shared clonotypes between healthy human individuals. Background on the study: A couple of female and a few male donors aged 18 to 49 were enrolled. Study conclusions and caveats: Limitation of the genetic and exposure-history diversity represented came from the few donors. Between a handful of donors, naive CD4 clonotypes were shared at a level of around 5.1%.

In the study's own analysis: Filtering differed since immunoSEQ provided only junctions, with no quality scores. Assay: immunoSEQ multiplex PCR; the TCRdb copy retains only in-frame clones and omits some. V, J and clone size reflect that table, while D and trimming were determined from the DNA. Of roughly 650,000 clones listed, more than 95% are singletons. Of note for this clone: Its antigen remains unknown.

Source material: naive CD4+ T cells sorted from blood. Subset of the sample: CD45RA+ positively selected. The source is a woman in her twenties or thirties in good health.

The CDR3 here is CASTQLGGAKNIQYF. The CDR3 DNA follows: TGTGCCAGCACCCAACTCGGGGGAGCCAAAAACATTCAGTACTTC. The V and J genes are TRBV11-2 and TRBJ2-4, with D possibly matching TRBD2 (6 bases). The CDR3 is 15 amino acids. Trimming took off 7 bases at V and 0 bases at J, with 13 bases between the two ends. Germline lookup yields CDR1 SGHAT and CDR2 FQNNGV. Supplemented by reference TRBV11-2 and TRBJ2-4, the full variable domain reads EAGVAQSPRYKIIEKRQSVAFWCNPISGHATLYWYQQILGQGPKLLIQFQNNGVVDDSQLPKDRFSAERLKGVDSTLKIQPAKLEDSAVYLCASTQLGGAKNIQYFGAGTRLSVL.